Shown below are 16 T cell receptor beta chains from a single sample sequenced in a study of human T cells and chemical hapten exposure. In TCRdb, the RACE reads were re-called with MiXCR into one record per CDR3 protein. The table records approximately 90,000 distinct CDR3 sequences, 8% to 13% of them present only once. Time point denoted: patch test 2, 6 weeks after DPC sensitization. Treatment here: therapeutic diphenylcyclopropenone sensitization with weekly scalp DPC. Sample: whole blood, taken in connection with sensitization to the hapten diphenylcyclopropenone (DPC). The receptors here all came from a man aged 40-50 years with alopecia areata. Some clones in this sample may be carry-over from other donors' samples.

This clonotype was counted a few times. The V and J genes are TRBV5-1 and TRBJ2-3; D remains ambiguous. Per the germline V gene, CDR1 is SGHRS and CDR2 is YFSETQ. The CDR3 length is 12 residues. The ends were cut back, 1 base at V and 4 bases at J, with 4 bases in the middle. CDR3 sequence: CASSLMSDTQYF. The CDR3 DNA follows: TGCGCCAGCAGCTTGATGTCAGATACGCAGTATTTT.

This clonotype was detected a few times. This chain links TRBV29-1 with TRBJ2-1; 9 bases line up with TRBD1. Unmatched junction bases numbered 4, after V lost 6 bases and J lost 7 bases. The CDR3 is made up of 12 amino acids. The V gene's germline CDR1 is SQVTM and CDR2 ANQGSEA. The CDR3 DNA is TGCAGCGTCTGGGACAGGGTGAATGAGCAGTTCTTC. Its translation is CSVWDRVNEQFF.

This chain links TRBV20-1 with TRBJ2-3, with D tentatively TRBD2 (6 bases). With 6 bases removed from V and 5 bases from J, the gap between germline ends came to 27 bases. The CDR3 has 17 amino acids. CDR1 and CDR2 from the germline V gene are DFQATT and SNEGSKA (reference sequence). CDR3 protein: CSAPSTRTNDPRDTQYF. In DNA form, the CDR3 reads TGCAGTGCCCCGAGTACGCGGACTAATGACCCTCGAGATACGCAGTATTTT.

This clonotype was observed a handful of times. This chain uses TRBV6-5 with TRBJ1-1; possibly TRBD1 for D (6 bases). Trimming removed 8 bases from V and 10 bases from J, with 11 bases in between. This CDR3 region has 10 residues. Germline V gene data show CDR1 as MNHEY and CDR2 as SVGAGI. In DNA form, the CDR3 reads TGTGCCAGCCGTACAGGGCGAGCTTTCTTT. Amino acid sequence: CASRTGRAFF.

This clonotype has at least ten counts. V and J are TRBV3-1 and TRBJ1-4, with 9 bases aligning to TRBD1. Germline V gene sequence: CDR1 LGHDT, CDR2 YNNKEL (reference sequence). The V gene end was trimmed by 4 bases and the J gene end by 7 bases; junction bases not matched to a gene: 10. CDR3 length equals 16 residues. The CDR3 DNA sequence: TGTGCCAGCAGCCCTCCGGGACAGGGAGGGGGTGAAAAACTGTTTTTT. Its translation: CASSPPGQGGGEKLFF. Variable domain in full (rest from reference TRBV3-1 and TRBJ1-4): DTAVSQTPKYLVTQMGNDKSIKCEQNLGHDTMYWYKQDSKKFLKIMFSYNNKELIINETVPNRFSPKSPDKAHLNLHINSLELGDSAVYFCASSPPGQGGGEKLFFGSGTQLSVL.

This clonotype came up a few times. The V call is TRBV7-3, the J call TRBJ2-1; 7 bases agree with TRBD2. The ends lost 5 bases at V and 4 bases at J; junction bases unmatched: 8. Germline-derived CDR1 and CDR2 are SGHTA and FQGTGA. This CDR3 contains 15 residues. CDR3 in amino acids: CASSPSGTKYNEQFF. The CDR3 DNA sequence: TGTGCCAGCAGCCCCTCCGGGACTAAGTACAATGAGCAGTTCTTC. Together with reference TRBV7-3 and TRBJ2-1, the CDR3 gives the full variable domain: GAGVSQTPSNKVTEKGKYVELRCDPISGHTALYWYRQSLGQGPEFLIYFQGTGAADDSGLPNDRFFAVRPEGSVSTLKIQRTERGDSAVYLCASSPSGTKYNEQFFGPGTRLTVL.

The table lists this clonotype with a count of one. The V call is TRBV21-1, the J call TRBJ1-2; the table's D call of TRBD1 was not tested on the DNA. TRBV21-1 is noted as a pseudogene. The CDR3 consists of 14 residues. CDR3 sequence: CASSKVLQGIGYTF. CDR3 in DNA: TGTGCCAGCAGCAAAGTTCTCCAGGGAATTGGCTACACCTTC.

The chain links TRBV11-3 to TRBJ2-3; 7 bases align to TRBD2. The CDR3 sequence is 14 residues long. The germline CDR1 and CDR2 sequences are SGHNT and YENEEA. With V trimmed by 8 bases and J by 2 bases, 7 bases remained unmatched. CDR3 protein: CASWKREPTDTQYF. The CDR3 coding sequence is TGTGCCAGCTGGAAGCGGGAACCCACAGATACGCAGTATTTT.

This clonotype was found a few times. The V gene is TRBV14, the J gene TRBJ1-2; TRBD1 matches 9 bases. V lost 4 bases, J lost 8 bases, and 8 bases stayed unmatched. This CDR3 region has 14 residues. Germline CDR1 reads SGHDN; CDR2 reads FVKESK. The CDR3 region has the DNA TGTGCCAGCAGCCCCACGACAGGGGGACGGGGCTACACCTTC. This sequence encodes CASSPTTGGRGYTF.

The J gene is TRBJ1-1, the V gene TRBV7-2; 9 bases line up with TRBD1. Germline V gene sequence: CDR1 SGHTA, CDR2 FQGNSA. The CDR3 extends over 15 amino acids. The J segment lost 4 bases and the V segment lost 5 bases, leaving 8 bases of the junction unmatched. CDR3 in amino acids: CASSSGQGRATEAFF. CDR3 nucleotides: TGTGCCAGCAGCAGTGGACAGGGGAGGGCCACTGAAGCTTTCTTT.

This clonotype was detected ten times or more. The chain is built from TRBV11-2 and TRBJ2-3; no firm D call. Trimming cost V 1 base and J 7 bases, with 9 bases left between them. The CDR3 extends over 13 amino acids. Germline CDR1 reads SGHAT; CDR2 reads FQNNGV. This chain's CDR3 is CASSLAEQHTQYF. CDR3 nucleotides: TGTGCCAGCAGCTTAGCGGAACAACATACGCAGTATTTT.

The chain recombines TRBV21-1 with TRBJ2-2; the table calls TRBD2, which could not be checked here. TRBV21-1 is a pseudogene locus. CDR3 size: 18 residues. This CDR3 reads CASSKDGTSGSIAGELFF. CDR3 in DNA: TGTGCCAGCAGCAAAGATGGGACTAGCGGAAGCATAGCCGGGGAGCTGTTTTTT.

V and J are TRBV10-3 and TRBJ2-7; TRBD1 matches at 9 bases. V lost 3 bases to trimming and J lost 5 bases; unmatched junction nucleotides: 5. Germline-derived CDR1 and CDR2 are ENHRY and SYGVKD. The CDR3 consists of 14 residues. The CDR3 loop reads CAISERTGADEQYF. The CDR3 DNA reads as TGTGCCATCAGTGAAAGGACAGGGGCGGACGAGCAGTACTTC.

This clonotype was observed a few times. As DNA, the CDR3 is TGCGGCTGGACAGGGGGCCATGGCTACACCTTC. Its translation is CGWTGGHGYTF. The J gene is TRBJ1-2, the V gene TRBV29-1, with 11 bases lining up with TRBD1. This CDR3 is 11 amino acids long. Germline CDR1 reads SQVTM; CDR2 reads ANQGSEA.

This clonotype came up a few times. V gene TRBV10-3 combines with J gene TRBJ1-6; possibly TRBD1 for D (6 bases). Looked up from germline, CDR1 is ENHRY and CDR2 is SYGVKD. This CDR3 has 14 residues. The ends were cut back, 5 bases at V and 4 bases at J, with 9 bases in the middle. CDR3 region: CAISTGNYNSPLHF. DNA of the CDR3: TGTGCCATCAGTACAGGGAATTATAATTCACCCCTCCACTTT.

The V gene is TRBV20-1, the J gene TRBJ2-5; D is undetermined. V was pared by 3 bases and J by 1 base, with 6 bases between. The germline gives CDR1 DFQATT, CDR2 SNEGSKA (reference sequence). This CDR3 has 12 residues. The CDR3 reads CSARRSQETQYF. CDR3 DNA: TGCAGTGCTAGGAGGAGCCAAGAGACCCAGTACTTC.